The following is a TCR beta chain sequence with its context. Its antigen is undetermined. This sample was included in a study of T-cell memory formation after mild COVID-19. TCRdb passed the 5' RACE reads through MiXCR, listing each CDR3 protein once. The data show 450,000 to 650,000 distinct CDR3 sequences, with about a fifth seen just once and approximately 13% held by the top ten. This CDR3 is built from 18 residues. CDR1 is MGHRA and CDR2 is YSYEKL in the germline V gene. Trimming took 0 bases from V and 0 from J; bases not matched to a gene: 2. Broader study findings: Some clones that responded turned up in pre-infection memory, which suggests that cross-reactive memory joined in.

The receptor comes from an adult woman who had mild COVID-19 (a few samples of this study predate the infection). Cell type and time point are not known. The chain employs TRBV4-1 and TRBJ2-3; 14 nucleotides agree with TRBD2. The sequenced sample consisted of PBMCs or a T cell subset sorted from them (not recorded which). CDR3 residues: CASSQDGLAGGSTDTQYF. The CDR3 DNA is TGCGCCAGCAGCCAAGACGGACTAGCGGGGGGAAGCACAGATACGCAGTATTTT.